These 21 T cell receptor beta chains were all obtained from the same sample, sequenced in a study of spatial heterogeneity in lung cancer (dated by TCRdb to between 2017 and 2020). General study outcomes and caveats: The number of expanded intratumoral alpha and beta TCRs correlated with the tumor nonsynonymous mutation count.

These receptors are not linked to any known antigen. The library was prepared using 5' RACE. Reads for this sample came from a NextSeq 500. TCRdb redid the processing of the public reads, applying fastp at Q25 and MiXCR, and retained in-frame beta chains. Each entry merges the rows of one CDR3 protein and shows their most common DNA and genes. The sample yields 5,400 or so distinct CDR3 sequences; approximately 6.5% were counted once. About 18% of the sample comes from the top ten. Sample time point, as interpreted from the label and publication: sample taken at primary tumor resection. This specimen was lung tumor tissue, taken at surgery. The receptors derive from a male donor with early-stage non-small cell lung cancer.

This clonotype came up a few times. This chain connects TRBV11-3 to TRBJ2-1; 8 nucleotides match TRBD2. The germline V gene has CDR1 SGHNT and CDR2 YENEEA. This CDR3 is built from 17 residues. V lost 0 bases to trimming and J lost 3 bases; unmatched junction nucleotides: 7. The CDR3 sequence is CASSLDLGSGGYNEQFF. DNA for the CDR3: TGTGCCAGCAGCTTAGATCTAGGGAGCGGGGGCTACAATGAGCAGTTCTTC.

The sample holds many counts of this clonotype. The chain employs TRBV7-9 and TRBJ2-1; perhaps TRBD2 as D (6 bases). The V end was cut by 10 bases, the J end by 8 bases, with 15 bases between. The CDR3 is made up of 12 amino acids. Germline V gives CDR1 SEHNR, CDR2 FQNEAQ (reference sequence). The CDR3 region has the DNA TGTGCCACCTCGGGGGTAATCTATGAGCAGTTCTTC. This encodes CATSGVIYEQFF.

The V gene is TRBV19, the J gene TRBJ2-5; D assignment may be TRBD1 or TRBD2 (5 bases each). V was trimmed by 4 bases and J by 0 bases, leaving 12 bases between them. The CDR3 contains 15 residues. Germline V gives CDR1 LNHDA, CDR2 SQIVND (reference sequence). In nucleotides, the CDR3 is TGTGCCAGTAGTACCACCGGGACGAACCAAGAGACCCAGTACTTC. Its translation: CASSTTGTNQETQYF.

This clonotype was seen at least ten times. The rearrangement links TRBV4-3 to TRBJ1-6; D is unclear. CDR1 and CDR2 from the germline V gene are LGHNA and YSLEER. Between the trimmed V and J ends, which lost 0 bases and 9 bases, there was a span of 15 bases. The CDR3 length is 16 residues. CDR3 region: CASSQDLGGIASPLHF. The CDR3 nucleotides read TGCGCCAGCAGCCAAGATTTGGGCGGAATTGCTTCACCCCTCCACTTT.

The chain is built from TRBV7-2 and TRBJ2-7; the D gene could be TRBD1 or TRBD2 (5 bases each). The CDR3 covers 14 residues. Trimming pared 6 bases from V and 2 bases from J, leaving 14 bases between. Germline V gene lookup returns CDR1 SGHTA and CDR2 FQGNSA. This CDR3 is CASRNGARTYEQYF. The CDR3 nucleotides read TGTGCCAGCAGGAACGGGGCTCGGACCTACGAGCAGTACTTC.

There are many counts of this clonotype. The chain recombines TRBV7-2 with TRBJ2-3; perhaps TRBD2 as D (6 bases). The CDR3 totals 15 residues. The germline gives CDR1 SGHTA, CDR2 FQGNSA. V dropped 1 base and J dropped 3 bases, with 11 bases sitting between them. CDR3 region: CASSLVGGVTDTQYF. The CDR3 nucleotides read TGTGCCAGCAGCTTAGTGGGGGGAGTGACAGATACGCAGTATTTT.

At least ten counts were recorded for this clonotype. The chain combines TRBV4-2 with TRBJ2-3; the match to TRBD2 covers 7 bases. The ends lost 4 bases at V and 3 bases at J; junction bases unmatched: 13. CDR1 is LGHNA, CDR2 YNFKEQ, per germline. CDR3 length: 17 residues. CDR3 region: CASSPTALAGETDTQYF. CDR3 sequence (DNA): TGTGCCAGCAGCCCGACCGCCTTGGCGGGAGAAACAGATACGCAGTATTTT.

This clonotype was counted many times. The chain has TRBV2 and TRBJ1-3; D possibly corresponds to TRBD1 (5 bases). Per germline, CDR1 SNHLY and CDR2 FYNNEI. CDR3 length: 14 amino acids. V lost 8 bases and J 0 bases, leaving 11 bases between the germline ends. CDR3 in amino acids: CASRGDLSGNTIYF. DNA of the CDR3: TGTGCCAGCCGAGGGGACCTCTCTGGAAACACCATATATTTT.

This clonotype was detected ten times or more. The chain is built from TRBV7-2 and TRBJ2-7, with 10 nucleotides matching TRBD1. Trimming at V came to 1 base and at J to 4 bases, leaving 10 bases not matched to a gene. The CDR3 runs to 17 residues. Germline V gives CDR1 SGHTA, CDR2 FQGNSA. CDR3 DNA sequence: TGTGCCAGCAGCTTAGTACCCCCGGGACAGGGGTATTACGAGCAGTACTTC. This encodes CASSLVPPGQGYYEQYF.

This clonotype rates as medium-sized (0.01 to 0.1%). The chain uses TRBV29-1 and TRBJ2-1, with D unresolved. Germline-derived CDR1 and CDR2 are SQVTM and ANQGSEA. The CDR3 contains 11 residues. The germline V and J ends were trimmed by 4 bases and 3 bases, with 4 bases remaining between them. CDR3 in amino acids: CSVGSYNEQFF. The CDR3 DNA follows: TGCAGCGTTGGGAGCTACAATGAGCAGTTCTTC.

This clonotype counts as medium-sized (0.01 to 0.1%). This chain joins TRBV4-1 and TRBJ2-2; 10 bases map to TRBD2. V lost 5 bases, J lost 3 bases, and 12 bases stayed unmatched. CDR1 MGHRA and CDR2 YSYEKL come from the germline V gene. This CDR3 spans 18 amino acids. The CDR3 nucleotides are TGCGCCAGCAGCGGCCGCCTAGCGGGAGACAGCTACACCGGGGAGCTGTTTTTT. Protein product: CASSGRLAGDSYTGELFF.

This clonotype is medium-sized (0.01 to 0.1%) by share. The chain is built from TRBV18 and TRBJ2-7, with 11 bases fitting TRBD2. V shed 6 bases, J shed 3 bases, and the junction held 13 bases outside the gene matches. The CDR3 has 17 amino acids. From germline, CDR1 is KGHSH and CDR2 LQKENI. The CDR3 nucleotides read TGTGCCAGCTCGCCTACTAGTGCGACTAGCGGGAACTACGAGCAGTACTTC. As protein: CASSPTSATSGNYEQYF.

In its sample, this clonotype ranks as medium-sized. A read error may produce the germline difference seen at one junction end. V gene TRBV7-3 combines with J gene TRBJ2-5; 7 positions agree with TRBD2. Germline V gene lookup returns CDR1 SGHTA and CDR2 FQGTGA. The length of the CDR3 is 13 residues. The CDR3 region is CASSSGNQETQYF. Here the CDR3 DNA reads TGTGCCAGCAGCAGCGGGAACCAGGAGACCCAGTACTTC.

By proportion, this clonotype is medium-sized. The chain recombines TRBV5-6 with TRBJ1-1; D call uncertain. CDR3 length: 12 amino acids. The V end was cut by 0 bases, the J end by 3 bases, with 3 bases between. CDR1 and CDR2 from the germline V gene are SGHDT and YYEEEE. The CDR3, as DNA: TGTGCCAGCAGCTTGGACGACACTGAAGCTTTCTTT. Translation gives CASSLDDTEAFF.

This clonotype is labeled medium-sized. The chain joins TRBV6-5 to TRBJ2-3; tentatively, D is TRBD1 (6 bases). Trimming took off 7 bases at V and 4 bases at J, with 15 bases between the two ends. The CDR3 contains 14 residues. CDR1 and CDR2 from the germline V gene are MNHEY and SVGAGI. CDR3 residues: CASNRGRLSDTQYF. The CDR3 DNA sequence: TGTGCCAGCAATAGGGGGAGATTATCAGATACGCAGTATTTT.

This clonotype is medium-sized within its sample. The J gene is TRBJ2-7, the V gene TRBV11-2; no firm D call. The CDR3 runs to 14 residues. Germline-derived CDR1 and CDR2 are SGHAT and FQNNGV. Trimming left V 0 bases short and J 6 bases short, with 12 bases between. CDR3 bases: TGTGCCAGCAGCTTAGATTTGGCCGTTGGCGAGCAGTACTTC. Translating gives CASSLDLAVGEQYF.

In its sample, this clonotype ranks as medium-sized (0.01 to 0.1%). The chain joins TRBV4-1 to TRBJ2-5; 13 nucleotides line up with TRBD2. V gave up 4 bases and J gave up 0 bases; unmatched junction bases: 2. The CDR3 has 16 residues. Per the germline V gene, CDR1 is MGHRA and CDR2 is YSYEKL. The CDR3, as DNA: TGCGCCAGCAGCCGCACTAGCGGGGGGGACCAAGAGACCCAGTACTTC. It translates to CASSRTSGGDQETQYF.

This clonotype is medium-sized in the sample. The V call is TRBV7-9, the J call TRBJ1-4; possibly TRBD1 for D (5 bases). The CDR3 length is 15 residues. Trimming stripped 0 bases from V and 8 bases from J, with 13 bases between. Germline V gene data show CDR1 as SEHNR and CDR2 as FQNEAQ (reference sequence). The CDR3: CASSLAQGENEKLFF. CDR3 sequence (DNA): TGTGCCAGCAGCTTAGCGCAGGGAGAGAACGAAAAACTGTTTTTT.

By frequency in the sample, this clonotype is medium-sized. The V gene is TRBV4-1, the J gene TRBJ1-5, with D tentatively TRBD1 (5 bases). Germline lookup yields CDR1 MGHRA and CDR2 YSYEKL. The length of the CDR3 is 15 residues. Trimming pared 1 base from V and 6 bases from J, leaving 13 bases between. CDR3 sequence: CASSQGPGIAQPQHF. The CDR3 nucleotides read TGCGCCAGCAGCCAAGGTCCAGGGATTGCTCAGCCCCAGCATTTT.

This clonotype was counted a few times. The chain couples TRBV7-2 to TRBJ1-5; D unresolved. The CDR3 spans 13 residues. Per germline, CDR1 SGHTA and CDR2 FQGNSA. Trimming stripped 1 base from V and 10 bases from J, with 11 bases between. The CDR3 region is CASSLGWGGPQHF. For the CDR3, the DNA is TGTGCCAGCAGCTTAGGGTGGGGAGGACCCCAGCATTTT.

This clonotype came up many times. The rearrangement links TRBV20-1 to TRBJ2-7; 10 nucleotides align to TRBD1. Trimming removed 6 bases from V and 5 bases from J; junction bases left unmatched: 13. Germline CDR1 and CDR2: DFQATT and SNEGSKA (reference sequence). This CDR3 comprises 15 residues. Here the CDR3 DNA reads TGCAGTGCCCCACCCGCGGGACAGGGGTCCCACGAGCAGTACTTC. Translating gives CSAPPAGQGSHEQYF.